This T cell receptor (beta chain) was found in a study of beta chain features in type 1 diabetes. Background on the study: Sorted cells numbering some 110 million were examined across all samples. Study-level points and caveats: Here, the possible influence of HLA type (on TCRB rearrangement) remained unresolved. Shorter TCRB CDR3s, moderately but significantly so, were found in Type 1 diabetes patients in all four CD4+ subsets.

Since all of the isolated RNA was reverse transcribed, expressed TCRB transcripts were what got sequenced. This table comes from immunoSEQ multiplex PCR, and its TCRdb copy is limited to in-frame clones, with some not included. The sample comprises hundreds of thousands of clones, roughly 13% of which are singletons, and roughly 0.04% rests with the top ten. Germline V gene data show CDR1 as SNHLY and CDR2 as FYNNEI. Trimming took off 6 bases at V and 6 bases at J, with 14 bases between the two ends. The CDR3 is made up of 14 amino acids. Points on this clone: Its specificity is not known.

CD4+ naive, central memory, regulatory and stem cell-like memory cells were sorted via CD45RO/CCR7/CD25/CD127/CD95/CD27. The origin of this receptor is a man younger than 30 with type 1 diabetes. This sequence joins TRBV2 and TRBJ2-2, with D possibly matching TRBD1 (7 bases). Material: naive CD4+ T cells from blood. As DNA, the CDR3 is TGTGCCAGCAGCGCTGCCAGGGGGGCCGGGGAGCTGTTTTTT. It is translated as CASSAARGAGELFF.